Here is one T cell receptor (beta chain) with its context. Its antigen is currently not known. Qualities for individual bases were not recorded, and no much larger clone is one base off. The collaborating institutions used their own protocols to collect whole blood in K2EDTA tubes. For TCRbeta analysis, collaborators shipped samples in one of three forms: frozen whole blood, isolated PBMCs, or DNA extracted from either of those sample types. TCRbeta CDR3 regions were amplified from genomic DNA using the immunoSEQ Assay, a bias-controlled multiplex PCR. Per the authors' processing: The number of nucleated cells in each sample was estimated by amplification of reference gene primers within the assay. To quantify the absolute abundance of each unique TCRbeta CDR3 rearrangement, sequence reads were collapsed and filtered. For each sample, productive Simpson clonality was calculated by taking the square root of Simpson's diversity index across productive rearrangements. TCRdb's version of the immuneACCESS table is confined to in-frame rearrangements and falls short of the full clone set. An unresolved V gene accounts for under half of the shortfall where checked; the remainder is of unknown origin. V and J calls and clone size are those listed in that table; D and trimming were worked out from the DNA. The sample includes fewer than 250,000 clones, with approximately 82% observed a single time. The ten top clones hold around 2.6% of the sample.

This sample was taken from a study of blood T cell repertoires in COVID-19 (dated by TCRdb to the early 2020s). Broadly, across the study: The collaborator samples originated in the United States, Italy and Spain and spanned the acute and convalescent phases of COVID-19. The material from the prospective study consisted of cDNA or gDNA derived from T cells, B-cell-depleted T cells, or PBMCs. Subjects who had been exposed to COVID-19, were actively infected with it, or had recovered from it provided the deeply sampled blood TCRbeta repertoires that made up the dataset. The repertoires were made available in a free public database intended to serve as a resource for research on the immune response to SARS-CoV-2. The samples were drawn from two sources: the first 160 participants of the ongoing ImmuneRACE study, and 1,254 subjects contributed by 6 global collaborators. The sample metadata nearly always contained a de-identified subject ID, COVID-19 status, age in years and sex. HLA class I and class II types, where available, came from metadata supplied by the sample provider rather than from assay-based typing.

Results and caveats for the whole study, not just this receptor: Clinical and demographic metadata were provided uncurated, with the amount varying by source and participant.

CDR3 length: 14 amino acids, cysteine to phenylalanine. Just the 42-base CDR3 DNA is kept, in frame starting at base 1. The germline V gene sets CDR1 to MDHEN and CDR2 to SYDVKM. Deletion took 0 bases off V and 8 bases off J, with a span of 13 bases between the germline ends. This TCR came from a woman in her seventies with active or convalescent COVID-19. The sample comprised peripheral blood. The receptor chain draws on TRBV28 and TRBJ1-1; D gene: possibly TRBD1, on 6 matching bases. The DNA is TGTGCCAGCAGTTTATGGGCAGGGGAGGGGGAAGCTTTCTTT. Translated, it gives CASSLWAGEGEAFF.